These 11 T cell receptor beta chains originate from one sample sequenced in a study of blood T cell repertoires in COVID-19 (dated by TCRdb to the early 2020s). Libraries were prepared through the immunoSEQ multiplex PCR assay. Not all clones reach the TCRdb copy of this immuneACCESS table, which keeps in-frame sequences only. Checked studies attribute under half of the gap to unresolved V genes and leave the rest unexplained. The sample data list 320,000 or so clones, and roughly 87% of these were observed just once. The ten top clones hold roughly 0.94% of the sample. Sequenced material: PBMCs or T cells enriched from blood (not recorded which). Receptors were obtained from a woman aged 25 to 39 who had recovered from COVID-19.

This rearrangement joins TRBV28 to TRBJ2-7; 7 nucleotides line up with TRBD1. In germline, CDR1 is MDHEN, CDR2 SYDVKM. V lost 5 bases to trimming and J lost 1 base; unmatched junction nucleotides: 8. This CDR3 is built from 15 residues. The CDR3 is CASSPSTGQSYEQYF. The CDR3, as DNA: TGTGCCAGCAGTCCAAGTACGGGACAGTCCTACGAGCAGTACTTC.

This clone occurred once. The CDR3 loop reads CASSSAAGQGKIGAYEQYF. CDR3 nucleotides: TGTGCCAGCAGCTCGGCGGCCGGACAGGGGAAGATTGGGGCCTACGAGCAGTACTTC. The chain recombines TRBV7-8 with TRBJ2-7; 9 bases map to TRBD1. CDR3 length: 19 residues. Germline loops: CDR1 SGHVS, CDR2 FQNEAQ. The trim removed 4 bases at V and 2 bases at J, leaving 18 bases unmatched.

This chain links TRBV6-2 or TRBV6-3 with TRBJ2-5; D is unclear. Germline-derived CDR1 and CDR2 are MNHEY and SVGEGT. The CDR3 contains 13 residues. The V end lost 6 bases, the J end lost 2 bases, and 10 bases lay between the germline ends. CDR3 in DNA: TGTGCCAGCAGCAGACAACCACAAGAGACCCAGTACTTC. It is translated as CASSRQPQETQYF.

This chain connects TRBV27 to TRBJ2-7; TRBD2 matches 7 bases. J lost 0 bases, V lost 5 bases, and 7 bases had no gene match. Per the germline V gene, CDR1 is MNHEY and CDR2 is SMNVEV (reference sequence). The CDR3 is made up of 15 amino acids. DNA of the CDR3: TGTGCCAGCAGTCAAGCGGGGCTAAGCTCCTACGAGCAGTACTTC. It yields the protein CASSQAGLSSYEQYF.

The J gene is TRBJ2-7, the V gene TRBV7-9; 8 nucleotides match TRBD1. This CDR3 spans 14 amino acids. Germline trimming cut 4 bases from V and 1 base from J; bases unmatched to any gene: 3. Germline lookup yields CDR1 SEHNR and CDR2 FQNEAQ (reference sequence). The CDR3 DNA is TGTGCCAGCAGCTCGGGACAGGATTCCTACGAGCAGTACTTC. The encoded protein is CASSSGQDSYEQYF.

The chain recombines TRBV5-6 with TRBJ2-3, with D tentatively TRBD1 (5 bases). Deletions cut 4 bases from V and 0 bases from J, with 12 bases between. Germline CDR1 and CDR2: SGHDT and YYEEEE. CDR3 length equals 15 residues. The chain's CDR3 is CASSVRQTSTDTQYF. The CDR3 coding sequence is TGTGCCAGCAGCGTTAGACAGACTAGCACAGATACGCAGTATTTT. The full variable domain, its missing parts supplied by reference TRBV5-6 and TRBJ2-3, is DAGVTQSPTHLIKTRGQQVTLRCSPKSGHDTVSWYQQALGQGPQFIFQYYEEEERQRGNFPDRFSGHQFPNYSSELNVNALLLGDSALYLCASSVRQTSTDTQYFGPGTRLTVL.

The J gene is TRBJ2-5, the V gene TRBV25-1, with D tentatively TRBD2 (7 bases). There are 12 residues in the CDR3. Trimming stripped 3 bases from V and 9 bases from J, with 11 bases between. From germline, CDR1 is MGHDK and CDR2 SYGVNS. The CDR3 region has the DNA TGTGCCAGCAGTGATTTCGGGGGGCCCCAGTACTTC. It is translated as CASSDFGGPQYF.

The chain uses TRBV5-1 and TRBJ2-5; 10 nucleotides agree with TRBD1. CDR1 and CDR2 from the germline V gene are SGHRS and YFSETQ. The V segment lost 3 bases and the J segment 4 bases; nucleotides outside the gene matches: 3. The CDR3 totals 14 residues. The CDR3 loop is CASSSGQGGETQYF. The CDR3 nucleotides read TGCGCCAGCAGCTCCGGACAGGGGGGAGAGACCCAGTACTTC.

This sequence joins TRBV18 and TRBJ1-4; a possible D gene is TRBD1 (5 bases). Germline CDR1 reads KGHSH; CDR2 reads LQKENI. The CDR3 consists of 15 residues. Trimming removed 6 bases at V and 6 bases at J, with 17 bases between. CDR3 protein: CASSDSGMAYEKLFF. Here the CDR3 DNA reads TGTGCCAGCTCCGACTCAGGGATGGCGTATGAAAAACTGTTTTTT. Variable domain in full (rest from reference TRBV18 and TRBJ1-4): NAGVMQNPRHLVRRRGQEARLRCSPMKGHSHVYWYRQLPEEGLKFMVYLQKENIIDESGMPKERFSAEFPKEGPSILRIQQVVRGDSAAYFCASSDSGMAYEKLFFGSGTQLSVL.

The DNA for the CDR3 is TGTGCCAGCAGCTTTACCCCGGGACAGGGGGATCAGCCCCAGCATTTT. This codes for CASSFTPGQGDQPQHF. The chain has TRBV7-2 and TRBJ1-5, with 11 bases matching TRBD1. From germline, CDR1 is SGHTA and CDR2 FQGNSA. The CDR3 extends over 16 amino acids. V lost 3 bases, J lost 5 bases, and 6 bases stayed unmatched. Complete variable domain (other parts from reference TRBV7-2 and TRBJ1-5): GAGVSQSPSNKVTEKGKDVELRCDPISGHTALYWYRQSLGQGLEFLIYFQGNSAPDKSGLPSDRFSAERTGGSVSTLTIQRTQQEDSAVYLCASSFTPGQGDQPQHFGDGTRLSIL.

V and J are TRBV30 and TRBJ1-6; D remains unclear. This CDR3 comprises 16 residues. Germline V lookup: CDR1 GTSNPN, CDR2 SVGIG (reference sequence). V lost 3 bases and J lost 4, with 16 bases in between. The chain's CDR3 is CAWRGRDLRYNSPLHF. The DNA for the CDR3 is TGTGCCTGGAGGGGGAGGGATCTCCGTTATAATTCACCCCTCCACTTT.